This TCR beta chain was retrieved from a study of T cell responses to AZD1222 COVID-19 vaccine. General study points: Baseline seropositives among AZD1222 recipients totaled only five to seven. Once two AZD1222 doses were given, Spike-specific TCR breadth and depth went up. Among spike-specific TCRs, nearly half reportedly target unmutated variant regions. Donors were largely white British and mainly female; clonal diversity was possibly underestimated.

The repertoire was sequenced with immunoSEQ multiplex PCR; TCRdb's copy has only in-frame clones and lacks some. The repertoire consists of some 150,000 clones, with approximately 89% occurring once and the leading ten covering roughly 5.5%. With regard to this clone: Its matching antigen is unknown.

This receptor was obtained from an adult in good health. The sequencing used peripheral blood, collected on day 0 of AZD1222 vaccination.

This CDR3 is CASSLGDGNTIYF. The CDR3 nucleotides are TGCGCCAGCAGCTTGGGTGATGGAAACACCATATATTTT. The chain recombines TRBV5-1 with TRBJ1-3; no reliable D call. Germline V lookup: CDR1 SGHRS, CDR2 YFSETQ. This CDR3 region has 13 residues. V shed 0 bases and J shed 3 bases, with 4 bases lying between them.